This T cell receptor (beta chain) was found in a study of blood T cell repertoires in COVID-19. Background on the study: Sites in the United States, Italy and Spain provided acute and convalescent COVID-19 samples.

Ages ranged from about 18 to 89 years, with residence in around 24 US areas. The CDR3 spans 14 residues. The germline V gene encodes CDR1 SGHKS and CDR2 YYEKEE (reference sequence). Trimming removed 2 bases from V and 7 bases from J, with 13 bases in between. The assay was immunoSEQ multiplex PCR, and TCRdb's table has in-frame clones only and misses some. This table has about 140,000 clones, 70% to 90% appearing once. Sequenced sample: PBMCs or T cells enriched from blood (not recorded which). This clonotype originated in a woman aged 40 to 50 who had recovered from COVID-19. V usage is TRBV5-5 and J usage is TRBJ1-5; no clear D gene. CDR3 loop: CASSFGKGQQPQHF. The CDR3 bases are TGTGCCAGCAGCTTCGGGAAAGGGCAACAGCCCCAGCATTTT.